This TCR beta chain comes out of a study of identical twins. Study-wide results and caveats: Insertions were reduced in abundant cord blood beta clonotypes but not in memory repertoires. Out-of-frame alpha sequences shared by twins were enriched for low generation probability. Not following the same donors, the study drew its conclusions from cross-sectional statistical analysis.

Template switching supplied a universal primer site; unique molecular identifiers were carried on the cDNA. From the 5' RACE reads, TCRdb called clonotypes with MiXCR, one entry per CDR3 protein. Among approximately 240,000 distinct CDR3 sequences, around an eighth were seen once, and the ten largest hold approximately 8.8%. Details on this clonotype: Its antigen remains unidentified.

The CDR3 sequence is 15 residues long. V was clipped by 1 base and J by 2 bases, with 9 bases between them. Germline V gives CDR1 LGHDT, CDR2 YNNKEL (reference sequence). This receptor was taken from a woman in her late teens or twenties in good health. The chain combines TRBV3-1 with TRBJ1-3; D not certain. The sequenced sample consisted of memory (CD45RO+) T cells sorted from blood. The CDR3 spells CASSQGVSAGNTIYF. Written as DNA, the CDR3 is TGTGCCAGCAGCCAAGGTGTTTCGGCTGGAAACACCATATATTTT.